Shown below are 30 T cell receptor beta chains from a single sample sequenced in a study of monozygotic twins with inflammatory bowel disease. Reanalyzing the 5' RACE reads, TCRdb keeps one entry per CDR3 protein, without DNA. This sample carries over 200,000 distinct CDR3 sequences, with around 1.5% going to the ten biggest clones. Sequenced sample: blood. The receptor set was obtained from a human donor with ulcerative colitis or Crohn's disease, or a healthy co-twin of an affected twin (not recorded which).

This sequence joins TRBV5-6 and TRBJ1-5. Germline assignment: CDR1 SGHDT and CDR2 YYEEEE. This CDR3 comprises 13 residues. The CDR3 is CASSLGRNQPQHF.

V and J are TRBV20-1 and TRBJ2-1; TCRdb returns TRBD1, unconfirmable since there is no DNA. The CDR3 has 20 amino acids. Germline values: CDR1 DFQATT, CDR2 SNEGSKA (reference sequence). The CDR3 loop reads CSASDRGGSFGIPSYNEQFF.

CDR3: CASSSRWDRGPYNEQFF. This chain uses TRBV5-1 with TRBJ2-1; TCRdb reports TRBD1, a call that lacks DNA to check it against. The germline V gene encodes CDR1 SGHRS and CDR2 YFSETQ. There are 17 residues in the CDR3.

The chain joins TRBV28 to TRBJ1-6; TCRdb's D gene call, TRBD1, goes unchecked for lack of DNA. Germline lookup yields CDR1 MDHEN and CDR2 SYDVKM. The CDR3 contains 11 residues. Here the CDR3 reads CASKGDSPLHF. Drawing the rest from reference TRBV28 and TRBJ1-6, the complete variable domain is DVKVTQSSRYLVKRTGEKVFLECVQDMDHENMFWYRQDPGLGLRLIYFSYDVKMKEKGDIPEGYSVSREKKERFSLILESASTNQTSMYLCASKGDSPLHFGNGTRLTVT.

The rearrangement uses TRBV14 and TRBJ1-2; TCRdb proposes TRBD1, but this gene call is untestable without DNA. The CDR3 length is 11 residues. CDR1 is SGHDN and CDR2 is FVKESK in the germline V gene. CDR3 residues: CASSHRGGYTF.

The CDR3 is CASSPGQGFGQPQHF. The chain employs TRBV7-2 and TRBJ1-5; there is no DNA to check the TCRdb D call of TRBD1. Looked up from germline, CDR1 is SGHTA and CDR2 is FQGNSA. This CDR3 contains 15 residues.

The V and J genes are TRBV5-6 and TRBJ2-5. The CDR3 length is 15 residues. CDR1 and CDR2 from the germline V gene are SGHDT and YYEEEE. CDR3 protein: CASSLAAQYQETQYF.

The rearrangement uses TRBV7-8 and TRBJ2-5; with no DNA, the TCRdb D assignment of TRBD1 cannot be verified. The CDR3 consists of 15 residues. Germline lookup yields CDR1 SGHVS and CDR2 FQNEAQ. Here the CDR3 reads CASSLGWGEKETQYF.

The chain joins TRBV18 to TRBJ1-3. The CDR3 covers 14 residues. Germline-derived CDR1 and CDR2 are KGHSH and LQKENI. Here the CDR3 reads CASSPSFSGNTIYF.

V usage is TRBV10-3 and J usage is TRBJ2-5; TCRdb returns TRBD1, unconfirmable since there is no DNA. The CDR3 length is 13 residues. CDR1 and CDR2 from the germline V gene are ENHRY and SYGVKD. This chain's CDR3 is CAISDRGSETQYF.

This chain joins TRBV4-1 and TRBJ2-7; the TCRdb D gene call, TRBD2, has no DNA to confirm it. This CDR3 is 16 amino acids long. The V gene's germline CDR1 is MGHRA and CDR2 YSYEKL. The CDR3 sequence: CASSLNAGTSLREQYF.

The rearrangement uses TRBV20-1 and TRBJ1-3. Germline V CDR1 and CDR2: DFQATT, SNEGSKA (reference sequence). There are 15 residues in the CDR3. This CDR3 reads CSAARSSGWANTIYF.

The genes are TRBV12-3 or TRBV12-4 and TRBJ2-5; as DNA is missing, the TRBD2 call by TCRdb cannot be tested. This CDR3 is built from 15 residues. The CDR3 protein is CASSPHRGGKETQYF.

This sequence joins TRBV5-1 and TRBJ2-1. Germline V gives CDR1 SGHRS, CDR2 YFSETQ. This CDR3 has 12 amino acids. The CDR3 sequence is CASSSGDRDVFF.

The V and J genes are TRBV5-5 and TRBJ2-2; TCRdb reports TRBD1, a call that lacks DNA to check it against. Germline V gives CDR1 SGHKS, CDR2 YYEKEE (reference sequence). The CDR3 length is 15 residues. CDR3: CASTSGTGRSGELFF.

The V gene is TRBV5-1, the J gene TRBJ1-1; checking the TCRdb D call of TRBD1 is not possible without DNA. This CDR3 contains 15 residues. CDR1 and CDR2 from the germline V gene are SGHRS and YFSETQ. Here the CDR3 reads CASSPRSGTNTEAFF.

V and J are TRBV27 and TRBJ2-1; the TCRdb D gene call, TRBD2, has no DNA to confirm it. Germline assignment: CDR1 MNHEY and CDR2 SMNVEV (reference sequence). The CDR3 runs to 16 residues. This CDR3 is CASSSQPAGAYNEQFF.

The J gene is TRBJ1-2, the V gene TRBV12-3 or TRBV12-4; the D call from TCRdb, TRBD1, cannot be confirmed without DNA. The CDR3 consists of 13 residues. Here the CDR3 reads CASSYGTIYGYTF.

The chain combines TRBV5-4 with TRBJ1-2; the TCRdb call, TRBD1, lacks DNA for checking. Germline V CDR1 and CDR2: SGHNT, YYREEE (reference sequence). There are 13 residues in the CDR3. The CDR3 is CASSTGTSYGYTF.

The V gene is TRBV18, the J gene TRBJ1-1. This CDR3 comprises 12 residues. Germline values: CDR1 KGHSH, CDR2 LQKENI. The CDR3 protein is CASSDRNTEAFF.

The chain uses TRBV19 and TRBJ1-1; TCRdb gives TRBD1 as the D gene, but with no DNA this cannot be confirmed. CDR1 and CDR2 from the germline V gene are LNHDA and SQIVND (reference sequence). The CDR3 is 14 residues long. The CDR3 protein is CASSTTLGPNEAFF.

The J gene is TRBJ2-3, the V gene TRBV11-2; TCRdb designates TRBD1, a call that cannot be tested without DNA. Germline V lookup: CDR1 SGHAT, CDR2 FQNNGV. The CDR3 runs to 17 residues. The CDR3 here is CASSHSRSLEGRDTQYF.

CDR3 sequence reads: CASSFFSGRNTQYF. The chain joins TRBV7-9 to TRBJ2-3. The V gene's germline CDR1 is SEHNR and CDR2 FQNEAQ (reference sequence). The CDR3 is 14 amino acids.

This CDR3 is CASSQEWSGANEQYF. The J gene is TRBJ2-7, the V gene TRBV3-1; the TRBD1 assignment by TCRdb is unverifiable without DNA. Germline assignment: CDR1 LGHDT and CDR2 YNNKEL (reference sequence). CDR3 length: 15 amino acids.

This sequence joins TRBV5-1 and TRBJ2-6. The germline CDR1 and CDR2 sequences are SGHRS and YFSETQ. This CDR3 is built from 15 residues. The chain's CDR3 is CASSPTGSGANVLTF.

The gene calls are TRBV10-3 and TRBJ2-5; with no DNA, the TCRdb D assignment of TRBD2 cannot be verified. The V gene's germline CDR1 is ENHRY and CDR2 SYGVKD. This CDR3 is 14 amino acids long. CDR3 protein: CAISDFSGEETQYF.

This rearrangement joins TRBV5-5 to TRBJ2-5. This CDR3 is built from 13 residues. Germline V gives CDR1 SGHKS, CDR2 YYEKEE (reference sequence). The CDR3 loop is CASRTDGQETQYF.

V usage is TRBV6-1 and J usage is TRBJ2-3; TCRdb reports TRBD1, a call that lacks DNA to check it against. This CDR3 comprises 15 residues. Germline V CDR1 and CDR2: MNHNS, SASEGT. The CDR3 sequence: CASSAPQGWADTQYF.

The J gene is TRBJ2-1, the V gene TRBV6-4; TCRdb picks TRBD2, but there is no DNA to check that call. This CDR3 region has 13 residues. CDR1 is MRHNA, CDR2 SNTAGT, per germline. The CDR3 protein is CASSGGASNEQFF.

This chain joins TRBV5-1 and TRBJ2-7; lacking DNA, the TRBD1 call made by TCRdb goes unchecked. CDR3 length: 16 amino acids. The V gene's germline CDR1 is SGHRS and CDR2 YFSETQ. The CDR3 sequence: CASSSNNSTGRYEQYF.